The present T cell receptor beta chain was sequenced within a study of blood T cell repertoires in COVID-19. Turning to the study itself: Spain, Italy and the United States supplied samples that represented acute and convalescent COVID-19. T cells, B-cell-depleted T cells, or PBMCs provided the cDNA or gDNA that served as material.

Recruitment covered about two dozen US areas and drew participants whose ages spanned roughly 18 to 95 years. Trimming left V 6 bases short and J 0 bases short, with 12 bases between. Germline CDR1 and CDR2: MNHEY and SVGAGI. CDR3 length equals 15 residues. Methods used by the authors: Amplifying reference gene primers gave estimates of nucleated cell counts. Produced via immunoSEQ multiplex PCR; TCRdb's table is partial and in-frame only. The V and J calls and the clone size are those of that table, but D and trimming were determined from the DNA. The table records about 190,000 clones, approximately 88% of them present only once.

This chain connects TRBV6-5 to TRBJ1-3; D is possibly TRBD1 (6 bases). The material sequenced was PBMCs or T cells enriched from blood (not recorded which). This TCR was sampled from a woman in her thirties who had recovered from COVID-19. The CDR3 nucleotides read TGTGCCAGCAGCCTACAGGGAGCCTCTGGAAACACCATATATTTT. Translating gives CASSLQGASGNTIYF.